The sequence of this T cell receptor (beta chain) was determined in a study of OX40 agonist ivuxolimab in advanced cancers. The V gene's germline CDR1 is SGHRS and CDR2 YFSETQ. The length of the CDR3 is 15 residues. V dropped 5 bases and J dropped 7; count of bases not matched to a gene: 7. Some clones are missing from TCRdb's copy, which holds only in-frame ones; the method was immunoSEQ multiplex PCR. The sample holds 30,000 or so clones, 90% seen once. The chain uses TRBV5-1 and TRBJ1-4; 11 bases align to TRBD1. The clonotype was recovered from an adult with an advanced solid tumor such as melanoma, head and neck, liver or kidney cancer. Here the sequenced sample was CD4+ or CD8+ T cells sorted from blood, taken in a trial of the OX40 agonist ivuxolimab. CDR3: CASRDGTGGSEKLFF. In DNA, the CDR3 is TGCGCCAGCAGGGATGGGACAGGGGGAAGTGAAAAACTGTTTTTT.